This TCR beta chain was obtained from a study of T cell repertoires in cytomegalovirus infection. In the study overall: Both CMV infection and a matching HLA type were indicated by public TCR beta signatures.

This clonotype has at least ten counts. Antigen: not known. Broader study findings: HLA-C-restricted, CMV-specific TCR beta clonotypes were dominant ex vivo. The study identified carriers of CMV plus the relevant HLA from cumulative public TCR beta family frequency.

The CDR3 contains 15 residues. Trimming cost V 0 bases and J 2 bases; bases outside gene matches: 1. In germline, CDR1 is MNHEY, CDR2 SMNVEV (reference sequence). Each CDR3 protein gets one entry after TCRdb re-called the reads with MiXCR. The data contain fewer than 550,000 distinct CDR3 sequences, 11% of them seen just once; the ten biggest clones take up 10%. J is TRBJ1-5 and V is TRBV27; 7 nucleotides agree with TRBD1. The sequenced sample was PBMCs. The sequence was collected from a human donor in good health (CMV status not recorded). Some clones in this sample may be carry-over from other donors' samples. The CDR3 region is CASSLSTGRNQPQHF. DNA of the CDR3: TGTGCCAGCAGTTTATCGACAGGGCGCAATCAGCCCCAGCATTTT.